This entry describes one TCR beta chain. Its cognate antigen has yet to be identified. This may come from a read error, since a much larger clone is one base off. Ophthalmopathy patients had moderately to severely active disease, with a Clinical Activity Score of 3 or more, a NOSPECS grade of 4 or more, and a disease duration of less than 3 months. Any patient with an uncontrolled infection, another autoimmune disease, pregnancy or lactation was excluded. Diagnoses were established on the basis of clinical symptoms, serum thyroxine and TRAb, thyroid ultrasound, and orbital computed tomography. PBMCs were separated from 10 ml of fresh peripheral blood using Ficoll-Paque density gradient centrifugation. Total RNA was extracted using Trizol reagent, and RNA quality was assessed on an Agilent 2100 Bioanalyzer. The sample comes from a study of T cells in Graves' hyperthyroidism and ophthalmopathy (dated by TCRdb to the late 2010s). For the wider study: Peripheral blood was collected at initial diagnosis, before any treatment. TCR V-J signatures able to tell the groups apart were searched for in a discovery cohort of 100 patients, of whom over 40 had Graves' ophthalmopathy and some 60 had stable Graves' hyperthyroidism. Prospective prediction of ophthalmopathy was tested in an independent validation cohort of 18 to 20 hyperthyroidism patients and roughly 16 patients who later progressed to ophthalmopathy. The 100 discovery patients were randomly split 7:3 into training and test sets. The study also compared thyroid tissue and blood T-cell repertoires from over 5 Graves' hyperthyroidism patients. After blood sampling, hyperthyroidism patients were treated with methimazole at a starting dose of 30 mg daily, and ophthalmopathy patients were treated with high-dose intravenous methylprednisolone. According to the paper, TCR Vbeta CDR3 sequencing was carried out on 135 peripheral blood samples, which came from 40 to 45 ophthalmopathy, 75 or so hyperthyroidism and roughly 17 progressor patients. The paper's findings and limits, for the study overall: Sample size was not statistically predetermined, and investigators were not blinded to group allocation. In validation, progression to ophthalmopathy was predicted by the model with 70.59% sensitivity and roughly 76% specificity, a median of roughly six months before onset. A model built on a 13 V-J signature distinguished ophthalmopathy from stable hyperthyroidism, reaching around 87% sensitivity and approximately 83% specificity in cross-validation and 80%/75% in testing. Most expanded thyroid clonotypes (frequency above 0.001) were also found in blood, which suggests that blood repertoires may mirror thyroid immune responses.

The TCR beta CDR3 regions were amplified from RNA transcripts. For the first round of RT-PCR on the TCR CDR3, the HTBI primer set was used together with the Qiagen OneStep RT-PCR kit. Libraries were constructed in a second round of multiplex PCR, after which size selection and purification were carried out. Paired-end sequencing of the libraries was performed with 100 bp reads on an Illumina HiSeq2000. In the original analysis: SOAPnuke was used to process the raw data, with reads discarded if the reads contained adapters or uncalled bases, had a mean Phred below 15, or lacked an exact constant-primer or identifier match. COPE v1.2.5 was used to merge the high-quality paired reads, and each unique nucleotide sequence was defined as a clonotype. Clonotypes were aligned to IMGT TRBV, TRBD and TRBJ reference segments using MiTCR v1.1. Analysis was restricted to V-J combinations with a frequency above 0.0001, which covered 99.2% of repertoires. The TCS score was defined as F50 (clonal expansion) divided by E x V (chaos), with BLOSUM62-based TCRdist calculated between CDR3 peptides within each V-J. Welch's t-statistics and random forest reduced just over 500 V-J features to 13, which were used in a naive Bayes classifier (R e1071). Clones were called with MiXCR by TCRdb after fastp trimmed the public reads at Q25, and only in-frame beta chains were retained. One record per CDR3 amino acid sequence lists the most common genes and DNA. The V and J calls reflect TCRdb's pipeline rather than the authors' work. The sample table records about 250,000 distinct CDR3 sequences; about 20% of these occur just once. The ten largest clonotypes hold over 55% of the sample.

There are 15 amino acids in the CDR3, from cysteine to phenylalanine inclusive. Only the CDR3 DNA is retained, 45 bases long and in frame from the first base. CDR1 GTSNPN and CDR2 SVGIG are derived from the germline V gene (reference sequence). Between the V and J ends, shortened by 0 bases and 3 bases respectively, the junction contains 14 bases. Sequences were obtained from blood. This chain is built from TRBV30 and TRBJ1-2, with an unclear D gene assignment. The receptor comes from a young man with Graves' ophthalmopathy. This receptor has the CDR3 CAWSVGAIADYGYTF. The sequenced DNA: TGTGCCTGGAGTGTCGGCGCGATAGCTGACTATGGCTACACCTTC.